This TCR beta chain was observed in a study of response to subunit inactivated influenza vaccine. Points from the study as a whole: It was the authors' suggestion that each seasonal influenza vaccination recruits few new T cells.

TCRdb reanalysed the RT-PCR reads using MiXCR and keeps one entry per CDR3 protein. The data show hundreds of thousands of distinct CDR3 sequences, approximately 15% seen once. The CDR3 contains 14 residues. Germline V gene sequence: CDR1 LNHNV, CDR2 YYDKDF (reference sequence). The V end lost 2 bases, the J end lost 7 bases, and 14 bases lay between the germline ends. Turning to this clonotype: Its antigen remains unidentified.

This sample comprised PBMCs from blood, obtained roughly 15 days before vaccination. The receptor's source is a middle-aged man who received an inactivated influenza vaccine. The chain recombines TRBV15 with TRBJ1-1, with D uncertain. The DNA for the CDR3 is TGTGCCACCAGCAGATCACTGCCGACGGATGAAGCTTTCTTT. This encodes CATSRSLPTDEAFF.